This TCR beta chain was captured by sequencing in a study of OX40 agonist ivuxolimab in advanced cancers. About the research overall: Aged roughly 20 to 85 with a mean of roughly 63 years, they were 75% to 85% male. Among those treated, three patients had partial responses, one with hepatocellular carcinoma and two with cutaneous melanoma. Overall study results and limits: Clonal expansion by week 6 occurred in CD4+ and CD8+ blood T cells (at 0.1 to 3.0 mg/kg).

Sequenced by immunoSEQ multiplex PCR; TCRdb stores in-frame clones only, minus some. The sample shows roughly 80,000 clones, around 85% of them seen only once. Excluded were patients having autoimmune disease history or systemic immunosuppression. About this clone itself: The target antigen is unknown.

The sample here was CD4+ or CD8+ T cells sorted from blood, taken in a trial of the OX40 agonist ivuxolimab. The receptor's source is an adult with an advanced solid tumor such as melanoma, head and neck, liver or kidney cancer.

CDR3: CAWVVLQGGGYTF. The CDR3 bases are TGTGCCTGGGTAGTTTTGCAGGGAGGAGGCTACACCTTC. This chain joins TRBV30 and TRBJ1-2, with a tentative D call TRBD1 (5 bases). The CDR3 length is 13 residues. CDR1 GTSNPN and CDR2 SVGIG come from the germline V gene (reference sequence). The V end was cut by 5 bases, the J end by 8 bases, with 18 bases between.